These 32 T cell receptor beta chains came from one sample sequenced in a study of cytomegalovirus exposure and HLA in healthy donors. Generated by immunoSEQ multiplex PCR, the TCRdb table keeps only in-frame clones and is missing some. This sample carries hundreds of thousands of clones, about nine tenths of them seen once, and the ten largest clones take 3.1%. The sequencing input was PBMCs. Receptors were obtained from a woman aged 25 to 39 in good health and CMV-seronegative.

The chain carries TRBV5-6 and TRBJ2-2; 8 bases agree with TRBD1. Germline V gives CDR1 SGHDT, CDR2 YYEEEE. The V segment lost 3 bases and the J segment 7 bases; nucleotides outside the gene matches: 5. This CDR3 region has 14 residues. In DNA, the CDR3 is TGTGCCAGCAGCTGGACAGGGAGCGACGGGGAGCTGTTTTTT. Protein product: CASSWTGSDGELFF.

CDR3 nucleotides: TGTGCCAGCAGCTTAGGGGCGGGAGAAGCCTACAATGAGCAGTTCTTC. The encoded protein is CASSLGAGEAYNEQFF. V gene TRBV7-2 combines with J gene TRBJ2-1; 7 nucleotides match TRBD2. Germline-derived CDR1 and CDR2 are SGHTA and FQGNSA. The CDR3 extends over 16 amino acids. The trim removed 1 base at V and 2 bases at J, leaving 5 bases unmatched.

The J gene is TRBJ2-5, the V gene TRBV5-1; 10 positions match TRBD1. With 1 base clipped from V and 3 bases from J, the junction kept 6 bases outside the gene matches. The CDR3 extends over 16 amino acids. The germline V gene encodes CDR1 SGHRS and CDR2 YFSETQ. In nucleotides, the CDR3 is TGCGCCAGCAGCTTGACGCCCGGACAGGGGGAAGAGACCCAGTACTTC. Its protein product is CASSLTPGQGEETQYF.

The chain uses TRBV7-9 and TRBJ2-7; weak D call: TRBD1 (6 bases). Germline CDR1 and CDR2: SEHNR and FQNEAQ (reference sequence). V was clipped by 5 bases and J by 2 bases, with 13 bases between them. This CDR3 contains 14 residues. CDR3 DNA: TGTGCCAGCAGCACTCGACAGGAAGCCTACGAGCAGTACTTC. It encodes CASSTRQEAYEQYF.

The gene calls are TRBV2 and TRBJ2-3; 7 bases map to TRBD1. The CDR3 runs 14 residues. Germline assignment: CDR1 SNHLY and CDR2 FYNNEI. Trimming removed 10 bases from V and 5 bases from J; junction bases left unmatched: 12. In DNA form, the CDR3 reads TGTGCCATTCCTGGGGACAGTGGGATAGATACGCAGTATTTT. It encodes CAIPGDSGIDTQYF. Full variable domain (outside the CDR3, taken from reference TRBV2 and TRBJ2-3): EPEVTQTPSHQVTQMGQEVILRCVPISNHLYFYWYRQILGQKVEFLVSFYNNEISEKSEIFDDQFSVERPDGSNFTLKIRSTKLEDSAMYFCAIPGDSGIDTQYFGPGTRLTVL.

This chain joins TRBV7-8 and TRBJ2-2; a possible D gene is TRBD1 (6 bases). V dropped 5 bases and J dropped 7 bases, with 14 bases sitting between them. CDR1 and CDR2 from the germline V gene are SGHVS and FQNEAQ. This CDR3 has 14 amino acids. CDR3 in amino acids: CASSPQRGFGELFF. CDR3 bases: TGTGCCAGCAGCCCCCAGAGGGGGTTCGGGGAGCTGTTTTTT.

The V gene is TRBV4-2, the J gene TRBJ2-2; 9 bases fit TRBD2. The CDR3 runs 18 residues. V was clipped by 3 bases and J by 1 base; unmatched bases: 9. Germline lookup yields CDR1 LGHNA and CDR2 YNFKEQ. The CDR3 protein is CASSHEQLTSGNTGELFF. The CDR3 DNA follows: TGTGCCAGCAGCCATGAACAGCTGACTAGCGGGAACACCGGGGAGCTGTTTTTT.

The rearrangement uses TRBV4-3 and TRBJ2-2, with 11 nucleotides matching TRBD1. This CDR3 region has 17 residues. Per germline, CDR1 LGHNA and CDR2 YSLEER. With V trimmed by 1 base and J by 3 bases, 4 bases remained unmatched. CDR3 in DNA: TGCGCCAGCAGCCAAGGGACAGGGGGCCGGGACACCGGGGAGCTGTTTTTT. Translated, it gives CASSQGTGGRDTGELFF.

CDR3 in DNA: TGTGCCACCAGCAGAGACGGCAGCCTTAGCAATCAGCCCCAGCATTTT. Amino acids: CATSRDGSLSNQPQHF. This chain uses TRBV15 with TRBJ1-5, with unresolved D. Trimming removed 0 bases at V and 0 bases at J, with 9 bases between. From germline, CDR1 is LNHNV and CDR2 YYDKDF (reference sequence). The CDR3 length is 16 residues.

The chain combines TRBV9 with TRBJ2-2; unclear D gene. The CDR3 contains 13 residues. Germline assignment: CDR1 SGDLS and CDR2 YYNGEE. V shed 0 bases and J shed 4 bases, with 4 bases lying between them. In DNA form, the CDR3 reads TGTGCCAGCAGCGTAGGGTCCACCGGGGAGCTGTTTTTT. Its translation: CASSVGSTGELFF.

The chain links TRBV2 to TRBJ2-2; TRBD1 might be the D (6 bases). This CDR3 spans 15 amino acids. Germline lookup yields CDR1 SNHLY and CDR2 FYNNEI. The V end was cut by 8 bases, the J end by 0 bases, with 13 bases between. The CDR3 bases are TGTGCCAGCGCCCTCCAGGGGACGAACACCGGGGAGCTGTTTTTT. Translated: CASALQGTNTGELFF.

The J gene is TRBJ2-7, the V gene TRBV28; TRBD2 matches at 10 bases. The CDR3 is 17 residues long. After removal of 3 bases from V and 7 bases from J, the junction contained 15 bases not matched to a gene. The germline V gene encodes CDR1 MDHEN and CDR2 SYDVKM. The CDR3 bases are TGTGCCAGCAGTTTTCTGAGCGGGAGGGGACTACGTGAGGAGCAGTACTTC. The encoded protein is CASSFLSGRGLREEQYF.

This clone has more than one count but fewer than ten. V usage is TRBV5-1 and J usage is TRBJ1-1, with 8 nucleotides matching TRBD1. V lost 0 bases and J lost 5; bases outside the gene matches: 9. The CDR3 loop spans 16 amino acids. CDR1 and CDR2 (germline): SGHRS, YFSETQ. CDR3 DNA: TGCGCCAGCAGCTTGGGGACAGGGTTGAAGGGGACTGAAGCTTTCTTT. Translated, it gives CASSLGTGLKGTEAFF.

In nucleotides, the CDR3 is TGTGCCAGCAGCTCCCACACGGGTTACACACAAGATACGCAGTATTTT. It specifies CASSSHTGYTQDTQYF. The chain links TRBV7-2 to TRBJ2-3; D is undetermined. The CDR3 spans 16 residues. CDR1 is SGHTA and CDR2 is FQGNSA in the germline V gene. V lost 4 bases and J lost 5, with 19 bases in between.

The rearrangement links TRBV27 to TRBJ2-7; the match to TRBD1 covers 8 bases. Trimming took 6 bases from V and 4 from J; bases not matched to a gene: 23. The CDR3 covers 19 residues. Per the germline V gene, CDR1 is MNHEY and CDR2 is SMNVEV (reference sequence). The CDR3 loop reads CASSPTGSSRGPLLYEQYF. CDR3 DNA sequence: TGTGCCAGCAGCCCCACCGGATCGTCCAGGGGGCCTCTACTGTACGAGCAGTACTTC.

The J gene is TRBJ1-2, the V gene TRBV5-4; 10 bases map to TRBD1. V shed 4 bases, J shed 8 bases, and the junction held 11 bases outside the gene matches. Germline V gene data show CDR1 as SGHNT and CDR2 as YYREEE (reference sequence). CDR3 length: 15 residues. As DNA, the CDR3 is TGTGCCAGCAGCGAGTTAGGACAGGGGGTCAGGGGCTACACCTTC. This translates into CASSELGQGVRGYTF.

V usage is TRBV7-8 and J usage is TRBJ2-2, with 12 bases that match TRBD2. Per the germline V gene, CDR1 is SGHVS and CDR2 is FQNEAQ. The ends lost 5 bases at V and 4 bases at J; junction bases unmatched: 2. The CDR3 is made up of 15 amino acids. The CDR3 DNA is TGTGCCAGCAGCCGGACTAGCGGGACCACCGGGGAGCTGTTTTTT. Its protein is CASSRTSGTTGELFF.

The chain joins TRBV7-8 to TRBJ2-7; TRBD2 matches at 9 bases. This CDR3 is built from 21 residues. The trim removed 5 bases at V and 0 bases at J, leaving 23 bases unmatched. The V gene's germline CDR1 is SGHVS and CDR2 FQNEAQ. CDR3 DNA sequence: TGTGCCAGCAGCCTAACCCTCAGCGGGCTAGCGGGGCCTGGAAGCTCCTACGAGCAGTACTTC. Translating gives CASSLTLSGLAGPGSSYEQYF.

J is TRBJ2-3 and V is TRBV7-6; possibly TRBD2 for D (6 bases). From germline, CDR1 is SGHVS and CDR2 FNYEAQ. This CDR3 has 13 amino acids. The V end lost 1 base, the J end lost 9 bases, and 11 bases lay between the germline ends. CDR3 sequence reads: CASSLGLAETQYF. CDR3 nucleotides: TGTGCCAGCAGCTTAGGGTTAGCGGAAACGCAGTATTTT.

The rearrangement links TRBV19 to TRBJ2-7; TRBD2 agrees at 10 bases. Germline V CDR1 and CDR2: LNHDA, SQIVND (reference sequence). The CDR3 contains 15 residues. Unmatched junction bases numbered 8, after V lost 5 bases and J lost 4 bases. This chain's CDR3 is CASSPVAGGWYEQYF. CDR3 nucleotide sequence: TGTGCCAGTAGTCCCGTAGCGGGAGGTTGGTACGAGCAGTACTTC. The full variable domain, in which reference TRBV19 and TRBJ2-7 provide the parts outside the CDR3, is DGGITQSPKYLFRKEGQNVTLSCEQNLNHDAMYWYRQDPGQGLRLIYYSQIVNDFQKGDIAEGYSVSREKKESFPLTVTSAQKNPTAFYLCASSPVAGGWYEQYFGPGTRLTVT.

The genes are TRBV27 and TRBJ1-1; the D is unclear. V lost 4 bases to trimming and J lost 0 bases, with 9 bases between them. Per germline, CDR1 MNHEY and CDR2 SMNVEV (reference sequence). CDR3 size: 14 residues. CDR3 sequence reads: CASSSVLVNTEAFF. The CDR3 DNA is TGTGCCAGCAGTTCCGTCCTGGTGAACACTGAAGCTTTCTTT.

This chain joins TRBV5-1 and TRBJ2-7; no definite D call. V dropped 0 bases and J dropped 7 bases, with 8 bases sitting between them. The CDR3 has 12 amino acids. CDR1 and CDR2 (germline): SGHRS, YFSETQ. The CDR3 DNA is TGCGCCAGCAGCTTGGCCAAAGGGGAGCAGTACTTC. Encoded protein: CASSLAKGEQYF. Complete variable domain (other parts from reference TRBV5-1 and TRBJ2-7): KAGVTQTPRYLIKTRGQQVTLSCSPISGHRSVSWYQQTPGQGLQFLFEYFSETQRNKGNFPGRFSGRQFSNSRSEMNVSTLELGDSALYLCASSLAKGEQYFGPGTRLTVT.

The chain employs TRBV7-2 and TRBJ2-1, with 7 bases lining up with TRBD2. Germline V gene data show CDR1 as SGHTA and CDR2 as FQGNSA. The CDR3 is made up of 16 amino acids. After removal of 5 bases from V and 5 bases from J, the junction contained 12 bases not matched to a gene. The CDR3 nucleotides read TGTGCCAGCAGCACCCGACTAGCTCTACGAAACAATGAGCAGTTCTTC. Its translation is CASSTRLALRNNEQFF.

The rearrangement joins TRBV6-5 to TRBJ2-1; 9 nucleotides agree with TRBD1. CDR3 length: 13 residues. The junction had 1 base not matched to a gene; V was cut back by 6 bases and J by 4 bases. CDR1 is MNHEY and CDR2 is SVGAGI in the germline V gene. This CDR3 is CASRGTGYNEQFF. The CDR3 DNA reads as TGTGCCAGCAGGGGGACAGGGTACAATGAGCAGTTCTTC.

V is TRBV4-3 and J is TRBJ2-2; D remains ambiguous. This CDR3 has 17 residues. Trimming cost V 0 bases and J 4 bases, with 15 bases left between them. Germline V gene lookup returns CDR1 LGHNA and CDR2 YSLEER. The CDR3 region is CASSQEEPVDVTGELFF. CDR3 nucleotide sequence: TGCGCCAGCAGCCAAGAGGAACCGGTAGACGTCACCGGGGAGCTGTTTTTT.

CDR3 coding DNA: TGTGCCAGCAGCTTCTTCAGCCCGACCACAGATACGCAGTATTTT. Protein: CASSFFSPTTDTQYF. This rearrangement joins TRBV5-6 to TRBJ2-3; D not resolved. This CDR3 is built from 15 residues. Germline V gene lookup returns CDR1 SGHDT and CDR2 YYEEEE. With 2 bases removed from V and 2 bases from J, the gap between germline ends came to 12 bases.

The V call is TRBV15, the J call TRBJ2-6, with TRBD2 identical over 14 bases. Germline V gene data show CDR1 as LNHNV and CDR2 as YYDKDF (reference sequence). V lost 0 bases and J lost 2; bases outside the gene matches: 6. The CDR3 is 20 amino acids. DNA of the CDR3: TGTGCCACCAGCAGAGATCGACTGGGACTAGCGGGAGCTGGGGCCAACGTCCTGACTTTC. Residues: CATSRDRLGLAGAGANVLTF.

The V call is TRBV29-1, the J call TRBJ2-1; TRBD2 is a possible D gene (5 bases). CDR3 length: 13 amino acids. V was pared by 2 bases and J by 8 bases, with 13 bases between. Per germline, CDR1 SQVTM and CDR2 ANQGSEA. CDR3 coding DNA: TGCAGCGTTGAAACCCCCCAGAGGGATGAGCAGTTCTTC. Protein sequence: CSVETPQRDEQFF.

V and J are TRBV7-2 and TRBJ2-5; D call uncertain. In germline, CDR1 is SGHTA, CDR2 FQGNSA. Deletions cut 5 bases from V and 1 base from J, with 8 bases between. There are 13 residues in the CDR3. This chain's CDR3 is CASSRRLQETQYF. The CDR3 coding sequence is TGTGCCAGCAGCCGACGGCTCCAAGAGACCCAGTACTTC.

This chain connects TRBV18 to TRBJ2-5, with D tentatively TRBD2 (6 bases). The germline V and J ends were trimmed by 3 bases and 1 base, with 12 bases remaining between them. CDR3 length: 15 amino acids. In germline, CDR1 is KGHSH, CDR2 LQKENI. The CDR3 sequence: CASSPVWRGQETQYF. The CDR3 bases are TGTGCCAGCTCACCGGTATGGAGGGGCCAAGAGACCCAGTACTTC. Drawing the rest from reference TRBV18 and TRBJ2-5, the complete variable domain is NAGVMQNPRHLVRRRGQEARLRCSPMKGHSHVYWYRQLPEEGLKFMVYLQKENIIDESGMPKERFSAEFPKEGPSILRIQQVVRGDSAAYFCASSPVWRGQETQYFGPGTRLLVL.

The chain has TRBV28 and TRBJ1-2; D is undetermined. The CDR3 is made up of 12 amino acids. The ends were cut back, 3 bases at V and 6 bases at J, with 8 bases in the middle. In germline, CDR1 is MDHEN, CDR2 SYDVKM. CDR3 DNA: TGTGCCAGCAGTTTGAAGCTGAATGGCTACACCTTC. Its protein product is CASSLKLNGYTF.

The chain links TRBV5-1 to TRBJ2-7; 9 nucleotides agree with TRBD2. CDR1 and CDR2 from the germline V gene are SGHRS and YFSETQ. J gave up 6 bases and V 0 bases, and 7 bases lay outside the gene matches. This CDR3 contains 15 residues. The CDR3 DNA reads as TGCGCCAGCAGCTTGGAAGCTAGCGGGAAAGGCGAGCAGTACTTC. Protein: CASSLEASGKGEQYF.